The source of this TCR beta chain is a study of post-analysis software for immune sequencing data. Study-wide findings and caveats: Samples sharing a preparation batch grouped tightly together when assessed by F measure. Patients carried roughly five TRBV segments more frequently than controls did, and TRBV5-6, TRBV5-1 and TRBV20-1 were among them.

Built from TCR beta cDNA, the libraries had unique molecular identifiers in them. TCRdb ran MiXCR on the PCR reads and lists one entry per CDR3 protein. This repertoire shows roughly 800,000 distinct CDR3 sequences, about 32% found once; its top ten account for around 0.55%. In germline, CDR1 is MGHRA, CDR2 YSYEKL. With 6 bases removed from V and 4 bases from J, the gap between germline ends came to 28 bases. The CDR3 sequence is 19 residues long. Details on this clonotype: The antigen remains unidentified.

Material: blood. The source is a girl aged 10 to 17 with multiple sclerosis. The J gene is TRBJ2-1, the V gene TRBV4-1, with D perhaps matching TRBD1 or TRBD2 (6 bases each). CDR3 protein: CASSPGHGGISGFYNEQFF. The CDR3 bases are TGCGCCAGCAGTCCGGGACACGGAGGGATCAGTGGGTTTTACAATGAGCAGTTCTTC.